Reported below is one T cell receptor beta chain. Germline V lookup: CDR1 SGHDT, CDR2 YYEEEE. V lost 1 base and J lost 7, with 17 bases in between. The CDR3 totals 15 residues. This entry is derived from a study of blood T cell repertoires in COVID-19. Background on the study: The origin of the acute and convalescent COVID-19 samples was the United States, Italy and Spain. PBMCs, B-cell-depleted T cells, or T cells were the source of the cDNA or gDNA that made up the material.

In the original processing: Counts of nucleated cells, estimated from reference gene primer amplification, were obtained. Sequencing used immunoSEQ multiplex PCR; TCRdb keeps in-frame clones, though not all of them. That table is the source of V, J and clone size, and D and trimming were worked out from the DNA. The data hold more than 25,000 clones, with around nine tenths observed a single time. The rearrangement uses TRBV5-6 and TRBJ1-1; D remains ambiguous. Sequencing was performed on peripheral blood. This TCR was recovered from a man aged 50-59 years with active COVID-19. The CDR3 nucleotides are TGTGCCAGCAGCTTGAGACTTGCGGATCGGGGTGAAGCTTTCTTT. Translation gives CASSLRLADRGEAFF.